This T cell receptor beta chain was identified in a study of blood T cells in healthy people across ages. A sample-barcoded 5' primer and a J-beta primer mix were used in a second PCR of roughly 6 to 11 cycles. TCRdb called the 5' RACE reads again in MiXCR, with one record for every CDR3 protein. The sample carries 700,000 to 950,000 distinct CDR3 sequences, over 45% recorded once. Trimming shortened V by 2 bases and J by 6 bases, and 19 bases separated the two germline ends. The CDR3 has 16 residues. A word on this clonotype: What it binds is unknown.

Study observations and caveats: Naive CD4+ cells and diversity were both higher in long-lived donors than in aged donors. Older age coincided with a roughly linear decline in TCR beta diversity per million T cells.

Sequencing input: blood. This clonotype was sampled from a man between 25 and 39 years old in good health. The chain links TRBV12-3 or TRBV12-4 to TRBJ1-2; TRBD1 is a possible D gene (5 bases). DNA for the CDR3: TGTGCCAGCAGTTTAATGGCAGGGAGTTCTTCTAATGGCTACACCTTC. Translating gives CASSLMAGSSSNGYTF.